A selection of T cell receptor beta chains follows, all from one sample in a study of blood T cell repertoires in COVID-19. Repertoires were generated with immunoSEQ multiplex PCR, while TCRdb's copy carries only in-frame clones and drops some. The sample carries just over 60,000 clones, over 75% recorded once. Sequencing was carried out using peripheral blood. Receptors originate from a man between 60 and 70 years old with acute or convalescent COVID-19. Each CDR3 is given with its conserved first and last residue. The D gene is left open where the match is weak. Size is omitted from some rows. Given values are once, few, many or a class for expanded clones.

>NA|TRBJ1-2|NA|TRBV3-1/TRBV3-2
TGTGCCAGCAGCCAAGAGGGGGGTCGGGGCTACACCTTC
CASSQEGGRGYTF
>TRBD1|TRBJ1-1|NA|TRBV11-3
TGTGCCAGCAGCCTACAGGGGGCAATGACTGAAGCTTTCTTT
CASSLQGAMTEAFF
>NA|TRBJ1-3|NA|TRBV5-6
TGTGCCAGCAGGAGGAACTCTGGAAACACCATATATTTT
CASRRNSGNTIYF
>TRBD1|TRBJ1-5|NA|TRBV28
TGTGCCAGCGACGGGACAGGGTATATCAATCAGCCCCAGCATTTT
CASDGTGYINQPQHF
>NA|TRBJ1-2|few|TRBV3-1/TRBV3-2
TGTGCCAGCAGCCAAGACTACTATGGCTACACCTTC
CASSQDYYGYTF
>TRBD1|TRBJ1-2|NA|TRBV27
TGTGCCAGCACCTCCCTCGCGACAGGGAGCGGCTACACCTTC
CASTSLATGSGYTF
>TRBD2|TRBJ2-2|NA|TRBV3-1/TRBV3-2
TGTGCCAGCAGCCGCGGACTAGCGGGAGTGGTCGGGGAGCTGTTTTTT
CASSRGLAGVVGELFF
>NA|TRBJ1-1|NA|TRBV5-1
TGCGCCAGTATGGATGCAGGGTGGGTTGGGATGAACACTGAAGCTTTCTTT
CASMDAGWVGMNTEAFF
>NA|TRBJ1-3|once|TRBV4-1
TGCGCCAGCAGCCAAGCAGGGCTCTCTGGAAACACCATATATTTT
CASSQAGLSGNTIYF
>NA|TRBJ2-1|NA|TRBV10-3
TGTGCCATCAGTGAGTCGCAGGGGTCAAACAATGAGCAGTTCTTC
CAISESQGSNNEQFF
>NA|TRBJ1-2|NA|TRBV2
TGTGCCAGCAGTGATCCCTACGGGTCGAACTATGGCTACACCTTC
CASSDPYGSNYGYTF
>NA|TRBJ2-7|NA|TRBV18
TGTGCCAGCTCACCACTAGAGGATTACGAGCAGTACTTC
CASSPLEDYEQYF
>TRBD1|TRBJ2-3|NA|TRBV10-3
TGTGCCATCAGTGAGGGACAGGGGAGCACAGATACGCAGTATTTT
CAISEGQGSTDTQYF
>TRBD2|TRBJ2-5|NA|TRBV6-2/TRBV6-3
TGTGCCAGCAGTTACACCTTCGGAAGGACTAGCGGGCCCAAAGAGACCCAGTACTTC
CASSYTFGRTSGPKETQYF
>TRBD2|TRBJ2-1|NA|TRBV24-1
TGTGCCACCAGTGATGCCACCGGACTAGCGGGTTACAATGAGCAGTTCTTC
CATSDATGLAGYNEQFF
>NA|TRBJ1-5|NA|TRBV3-1/TRBV3-2
TGTGCCAGCAGCCGGCGGGGGGCAACTCAGCCCCAGCATTTT
CASSRRGATQPQHF
>TRBD1|TRBJ1-5|NA|TRBV29-1
TGCAGCGTTGCTACAGGGGATCAGCCCCAGCATTTT
CSVATGDQPQHF
>NA|TRBJ2-2|NA|TRBV10-1
TGCGCCAGCAGTGATGAGACCGGGGAGCTGTTTTTT
CASSDETGELFF
>NA|TRBJ2-6|NA|TRBV7-6
TGTGCCAGCAGCTTGGGAGTGAAGAGCTCTGGGGCCAACGTCCTGACTTTC
CASSLGVKSSGANVLTF
>NA|TRBJ1-5|NA|TRBV28
TGTGCCAGCAGTAAAAGGACAGCCATCAATCAGCCCCAGCATTTT
CASSKRTAINQPQHF
>NA|TRBJ2-3|NA|TRBV29-1
TGCAGCGTCCGGGACATTTCCACAGATACGCAGTATTTT
CSVRDISTDTQYF
>NA|TRBJ1-1|NA|TRBV7-2
TGTGCCAGCAGCCGTGGGGGGGGGAACACTGAAGCTTTCTTT
CASSRGGGNTEAFF
>NA|TRBJ1-4|NA|TRBV5-6
TGTGCCAGCAGCTTGGCCCTCAGGGAAGACGGAAAACTGTTTTTT
CASSLALREDGKLFF
>NA|TRBJ2-1|few|TRBV5-8
TGTGCCAGCAGCTTGGGTAGAAGATTCTACAATGAGCAGTTCTTC
CASSLGRRFYNEQFF
>NA|TRBJ1-6|NA|TRBV2
TGTGCCAGCATCTATACCAGGGACTATAATTCACCCCTCCACTTT
CASIYTRDYNSPLHF
>TRBD2|TRBJ2-1|few|TRBV19
TGTGCCACGTCGGGAGGGGCCCAGTATGAGCAGTTCTTC
CATSGGAQYEQFF
>TRBD1|TRBJ2-2|NA|TRBV9
TGTGCCAGCAGCGGTCGGGACAGCACCGGGGAGCTGTTTTTT
CASSGRDSTGELFF
>TRBD1|TRBJ1-1|NA|TRBV29-1
TGCAGCGTAGCACAGGGGGCGGCTTTCTTT
CSVAQGAAFF
>NA|TRBJ2-7|NA|TRBV21-1
TGTGCCAGCAGCAAAGGGAGGGGTAGCGGGAGGTCCTTAGACGAGCAGTACTTC
CASSKGRGSGRSLDEQYF
>TRBD1|TRBJ1-1|NA|TRBV30
TGTGCCTGGAAGACCGGACAGGATACTGAAGCTTTCTTT
CAWKTGQDTEAFF
>NA|TRBJ1-2|NA|TRBV5-1
TGCGCCAGCAGCTTGGCCGGGGTCCTGGATGGCTACACCTTC
CASSLAGVLDGYTF
>NA|TRBJ1-5|once|TRBV15
TGTGCCACCAGCAGAGATTCGCAGCCCCAGCATTTT
CATSRDSQPQHF
>NA|TRBJ1-1|NA|TRBV15
TGTGCCACCAGCAGAGGGGCTCAGGGTAAAGCTTTCTTT
CATSRGAQGKAFF
>TRBD1|TRBJ1-1|NA|TRBV5-1
TGCGCCAGCAGCTTGACAGGGGGCACTGAAGCTTTCTTT
CASSLTGGTEAFF
>NA|TRBJ2-2|NA|TRBV11-2
TGTGCCAGCAGCATCAGGGGCACCGGGGAGCTGTTTTTT
CASSIRGTGELFF
>TRBD1|TRBJ2-7|once|TRBV7-2
TGTGCCAGCAACCCCGGGACAGCCTACGAGCAGTACTTC
CASNPGTAYEQYF
>NA|TRBJ1-1|NA|TRBV6-5
TGTGCCAGCAGTTACTCGAGGTCTCCCTTGAACACTGAAGCTTTCTTT
CASSYSRSPLNTEAFF
>TRBD2|TRBJ2-3|NA|TRBV28
TGTGCCAGCAGCGAGTCTACTAGCGGGAGGTTTACGCAGTATTTT
CASSESTSGRFTQYF